These T cell receptor beta chains were read from a single sample in a study of T cells in Graves' hyperthyroidism and ophthalmopathy. Each CDR3 protein gets one entry after TCRdb re-called the multiplex PCR reads with MiXCR. The data contain 500,000 to 650,000 distinct CDR3 sequences, 46% of them singletons. Sequencing was done on a sample of peripheral blood or thyroid tissue (not recorded which). These receptors were obtained from an adult woman with Graves' disease, either hyperthyroidism or ophthalmopathy (not recorded which). Each CDR3 is given with its conserved first and last residue. Each record gives: J gene, V gene, CDR3 protein.

TRBJ1-5,TRBV12-3/TRBV12-4,CASSPPSQPQHF
TRBJ1-5,TRBV12-3/TRBV12-4,CASSPSGSSRAQHF
TRBJ1-3,TRBV5-5,CASSSKTTEWGNTIYF
TRBJ2-5,TRBV20-1,CSAGDRGLIQETQYF
TRBJ2-2,TRBV7-6,CASSLAPDWELFF
TRBJ2-6,TRBV19,CASSIRDPSGANVLTF
TRBJ1-6,TRBV7-3,CASKGQGDIPLHF
TRBJ2-7,TRBV7-2,CASSVTGPGQGIDEQYF
TRBJ1-2,TRBV10-3,CAIRQGAGGSTKGYTF
TRBJ2-5,TRBV19,CASSIDRRAEKYF
TRBJ1-6,TRBV6-2/TRBV6-3,CASSYRDSIHF
TRBJ2-7,TRBV28,CASSWRGSEQYF
TRBJ1-5,TRBV4-1,CASSQDRRGQHF
TRBJ1-6,TRBV4-1,CASSQETDYNSPLHF
TRBJ1-5,TRBV10-3,CAISPGQGTQPQHF
TRBJ2-6,TRBV7-9,CASSLGSKGSGANVLTF
TRBJ1-1,TRBV7-3,CASTPQVNTEAFF
TRBJ1-2,TRBV2,CASSEFTGGSNYGYTF
TRBJ2-5,TRBV15,CATSRDRDQGDF
TRBJ1-5,TRBV20-1,CSARAAVDQPQHF
TRBJ1-1,TRBV24-1,CAQMGGRMNTEAFF
TRBJ1-5,TRBV10-3,CAIRDGGGNQPQHF
TRBJ1-6,TRBV12-3/TRBV12-4,CASSFVGQTLHF
TRBJ2-5,TRBV14,CATIAPRGCQETQYF
TRBJ2-5,TRBV29-1,CSVELAGQETQYF
TRBJ1-2,TRBV2,CASSIRGTGYTF
TRBJ1-1,TRBV12-3/TRBV12-4,CASSPGGREAFF
TRBJ2-5,TRBV6-2/TRBV6-3,CASSYGEEGQETQYF
TRBJ2-5,TRBV11-1,CASSLGPGASGQETQYF
TRBJ2-5,TRBV7-6,CASIFARGKQETQYF
TRBJ1-6,TRBV7-9,CASRPTGVGPLHF
TRBJ1-6,TRBV2,CASSVVGQGSPLHF
TRBJ2-2,TRBV3-1,CASSQAGRAGELFF
TRBJ1-2,TRBV29-1,CSVEDPQGGWTGYTF
TRBJ2-7,TRBV19,CASSITPTRVHEQYF
TRBJ2-5,TRBV29-1,CSVERVRETQYF
TRBJ2-5,TRBV19,CASSRRNIPQETQYF
TRBJ2-2,TRBV24-1,CATSPGIANTGELFF
TRBJ2-7,TRBV14,CASSQDGPSGGYEQYF
TRBJ1-4,TRBV7-3,CASSPQGVGTEKLFF
TRBJ2-7,TRBV2,CASSENSYEQYF
TRBJ2-2,TRBV5-5,CASSLRGMNTGELFF
TRBJ1-1,TRBV20-1,CSAYFMGAEAFF
TRBJ2-7,TRBV28,CASSSPGTGYTEQYF
TRBJ2-6,TRBV14,CASSRLQGLAGGPGANVLTF
TRBJ2-2,TRBV9,CASSLEGVNTGELFF
TRBJ2-2,TRBV7-8,CASSLPGRGRDTGELFF
TRBJ2-5,TRBV7-9,CASSPNWKETQYF
TRBJ1-2,TRBV29-1,CSVEEATGLYGYTF
TRBJ1-4,TRBV25-1,CASIHNEKLFF
TRBJ2-5,TRBV10-2,CASSYPTSREAQYF
TRBJ2-7,TRBV6-2/TRBV6-3,CASSPTPAGGFYEQYF
TRBJ2-5,TRBV24-1,CATGGLAGVQETQYF
TRBJ2-2,TRBV6-6,CASSYIAGGPVGELFF
TRBJ1-2,TRBV10-3,CATVYGTHGYTF
TRBJ1-5,TRBV29-1,CSAARDINQPQHF
TRBJ2-5,TRBV6-2/TRBV6-3,CASSYEGGGRTQYF
TRBJ1-4,TRBV5-1,CASSLSTVNEKLFF
TRBJ1-3,TRBV7-8,CASSLAQLSSGNTIYF